This T cell receptor (beta chain) was profiled in a study of cytomegalovirus exposure and HLA in healthy donors (dated by TCRdb to the late 2010s). About the full investigation: A later analysis indicated that the 110 or so validation repertoires were generated on the platform also employed for the 700 or so repertoires of the first cohort. High-throughput TCR immunosequencing, statistical association of individual TCRs with disease status, and machine learning were combined to predict cytomegalovirus infection status. Besides the first cohort of 500 to 700 subjects, a separate validation cohort made up of roughly 130 different subjects was used. The study aimed to test whether cataloging public T cell receptors could reveal signatures of past pathogen exposure. The study at large found these results: The validation cohort had no HLA typing available for a later analysis, so co-occurrence within that cohort was assessed over all 130 or so repertoires. A total of 164 TCR beta chains were listed by the study as associated with cytomegalovirus. While some public TCRs were present in many individuals, most TCR sequences turned up only very rarely across donors. Of the cluster scores, around 95% were above 0 in a later analysis, which found that TCRs clustered in the first cohort also tended to co-occur in the 95 to 150 validation repertoires. Cytomegalovirus status was reported to be diagnosed by the classifier with high specificity and sensitivity in both the original and validation cohorts. According to the authors, the approach could potentially be generalized to other disease states and immunological phenotypes. Three of the identified cytomegalovirus-associated TCR beta chains were confirmed in vitro to be specific for cytomegalovirus antigens.

Libraries were prepared through the immunoSEQ multiplex PCR assay. The authors' pipeline ran thus. A statistical classification framework was built for diagnosing cytomegalovirus status from the catalog of TCR beta chain sequences. TCRdb holds this immuneACCESS table with in-frame rearrangements only. Some clones are missing; in checked studies, unresolved V genes explain under half, and the rest has no known cause. That table furnishes V, J and clone size, whereas the DNA furnished D and trimming. The sample records 150,000 to 200,000 clones, about 81% of which are singletons. Around 1.2% of the sample comes from the top ten. V ends up 4 bases short and J 6 bases short, with an unmatched junction base count of 18. CDR1 and CDR2 are drawn from the germline V gene (reference sequence): SGHNT, YYREEE. Its CDR3 holds 17 amino acids, cysteine through phenylalanine. The DNA shown is the 51-base CDR3, in frame from base 1.

Separate from the approximately 690-subject first cohort, the validation cohort of 120 subjects was the group to which the donors belonged. A remark on this clone: Its antigen remains unidentified. One base away there is no much larger clone; base qualities are not given.

The source material was PBMCs. The chain is assembled from TRBV5-4 and TRBJ2-7, and TRBD1 aligns with 8 junction nucleotides. The origin of this receptor is a woman aged 30 to 39 in good health and CMV-seronegative. The DNA sequence is given as TGTGCCAGCAGCCAAGATGGGAGAGGACAGGGCTCCCCCGAGCAGTACTTC. This codes for CASSQDGRGQGSPEQYF.